This T cell receptor (beta chain) was found in a study of monozygotic twins with inflammatory bowel disease. The CDR3 consists of 14 residues. The germline CDR1 and CDR2 sequences are SEHNR and FQNEAQ (reference sequence). With the 5' RACE reads reprocessed, TCRdb shows one record per CDR3 protein and no DNA. This sample lists roughly 120,000 distinct CDR3 sequences; its ten largest clones have about an eighth. The chain links TRBV7-9 to TRBJ2-1. The receptor was derived from a human donor with ulcerative colitis or Crohn's disease, or a healthy co-twin of an affected twin (not recorded which). The sequenced sample was blood. The CDR3 protein is CASREPNSYNEQFF.